These 10 T cell receptor beta chains share one sample of origin, sequenced in a study of T cells in Graves' hyperthyroidism and ophthalmopathy. TCR beta CDR3 regions were amplified from RNA. HTBI primers were the set used in a first-round RT-PCR of the TCR CDR3. TCRdb used MiXCR to reprocess the multiplex PCR reads, holding one entry per CDR3 protein. The sample holds 750,000 to 900,000 distinct CDR3 sequences, 38% seen once. The sample was blood. All receptors derive from a man aged 18 to 30 with Graves' hyperthyroidism.

To note about this clonotype: The DNA is left out, because the CDR3 cannot be placed on it with certainty; the CDR3 is given as TCRdb lists it. This sequence joins TRBV29-1 and TRBJ2-6; TRBD1 was called by the table and not checked on the DNA. A total of 16 residues make up the CDR3, ends included. Germline V gene sequence: CDR1 SQVTM, CDR2 ANQGSEA. The CDR3: CSVEDLWGRGANVPTF.

The sample holds many counts of this clonotype. The CDR3 DNA is TGTGCCAGCAGCAGGGGAATGGGAAGGTACACTGAAGCTTTCTTT. This codes for CASSRGMGRYTEAFF. The rearrangement joins TRBV19 to TRBJ1-1; possible D gene TRBD1, 6 bases. V gave up 9 bases and J gave up 3 bases, with 20 bases separating them. The CDR3 runs to 15 residues. Germline loops: CDR1 LNHDA, CDR2 SQIVND (reference sequence).

This sequence joins TRBV29-1 and TRBJ2-5, with D hard to call. The CDR3 covers 11 residues. Germline V lookup: CDR1 SQVTM, CDR2 ANQGSEA. Trimming shortened V by 8 bases and J by 4 bases, and 11 bases separated the two germline ends. This CDR3 reads CSYSRIETQYF. As DNA, the CDR3 is TGCAGCTATAGCCGGATAGAGACCCAGTACTTC.

The V call is TRBV7-2, the J call TRBJ2-7; 11 bases fit TRBD2. CDR1 is SGHTA, CDR2 FQGNSA, per germline. V trimming: 5 bases; J trimming: 0 bases; junction bases outside the gene matches: 3. This CDR3 comprises 15 residues. This chain's CDR3 is CASSDLAGGSYEQYF. The CDR3 nucleotides read TGTGCCAGCAGCGACCTAGCGGGAGGCTCCTACGAGCAGTACTTC.

This clonotype was seen many times. The chain is built from TRBV29-1 and TRBJ2-7; 8 bases are a match to TRBD1. There are 13 residues in the CDR3. The ends lost 6 bases at V and 2 bases at J; junction bases unmatched: 6. Germline V CDR1 and CDR2: SQVTM, ANQGSEA. The CDR3 DNA follows: TGCAGCGTACGGACAGGGAGGACCTACGAGCAGTACTTC. The encoded protein is CSVRTGRTYEQYF.

This clonotype was recorded a few times. The V and J genes are TRBV6-5 and TRBJ2-7; D gene unclear. V lost 2 bases to trimming and J lost 2 bases, with 16 bases between them. Germline lookup yields CDR1 MNHEY and CDR2 SVGAGI. This CDR3 has 16 residues. CDR3 DNA: TGTGCCAGCAGTTACCCCGTAATCAGGTTTCCCTACGAGCAGTACTTC. This sequence encodes CASSYPVIRFPYEQYF.

The chain recombines TRBV29-1 with TRBJ1-2, with TRBD1 matching 9 bases. Trimming removed 5 bases from V and 3 bases from J; junction bases left unmatched: 1. This CDR3 is 12 amino acids long. Germline loops: CDR1 SQVTM, CDR2 ANQGSEA. This CDR3 reads CSVRTGDYGYTF. The CDR3 coding sequence is TGCAGCGTTAGGACAGGGGACTATGGCTACACCTTC.

The chain has TRBV2 and TRBJ2-2; 9 nucleotides line up with TRBD1. V lost 2 bases, J lost 3 bases, and 7 bases stayed unmatched. The CDR3 totals 17 residues. Germline V gene data show CDR1 as SNHLY and CDR2 as FYNNEI. The chain's CDR3 is CASSELFGTGYTGELFF. DNA for the CDR3: TGTGCCAGCAGTGAACTCTTCGGGACAGGGTACACCGGGGAGCTGTTTTTT.

The rearrangement uses TRBV6-1 and TRBJ1-1, with D perhaps matching TRBD1 (5 bases). Looked up from germline, CDR1 is MNHNS and CDR2 is SASEGT. V dropped 6 bases and J dropped 10 bases, with 18 bases sitting between them. The CDR3 has 13 residues. CDR3 protein: CASSPSSGGRAFF. The CDR3 nucleotides read TGTGCCAGCAGCCCATCAAGCGGGGGTCGAGCTTTCTTT.

As regards this clonotype: A much larger clone differs from this one at a single base, so this may be a read error. The chain joins TRBV20-1 to TRBJ2-7; D is uncertain. Germline values: CDR1 DFQATT, CDR2 SNEGSKA (reference sequence). Between the trimmed V and J ends, which lost 6 bases and 0 bases, there was a span of 12 bases. The CDR3 length is 13 residues. The CDR3 region has the DNA TGCAGTGCACACGCGACGGACTCCTACGAGCAGTACTTC. Its translation is CSAHATDSYEQYF.